The 19 T cell receptor beta chains reported below all come from one sample, sequenced in a study of CD8+ T cells in alopecia areata. Indicated treatment: oral pan-JAK inhibitor, 5-10 mg twice daily. As the sequencing template, cDNA was produced by extracting RNA and reverse transcribing it. Only in-frame clones appear in the TCRdb table, and some are missing; sequencing was by immunoSEQ multiplex PCR. The sample includes around 120,000 clones, around 60% of them seen just once. The sequences come from CD4+ T cells sorted from blood, collected at week 4, from a patient treated with tofacitinib. The receptors here all came from a human donor with alopecia areata.

The chain couples TRBV25-1 to TRBJ2-7, with D unclear. Germline assignment: CDR1 MGHDK and CDR2 SYGVNS. The CDR3 has 15 amino acids. V lost 8 bases and J lost 0, with 17 bases in between. CDR3 protein: CASGWVGSHSYEQYF. In nucleotides, the CDR3 is TGTGCCAGCGGTTGGGTGGGTTCGCACTCCTACGAGCAGTACTTC.

This clone has only a few counts. The same CDR3 also results from other DNA sequences found in this sample. V is TRBV5-1 and J is TRBJ2-5; D not certain. Germline assignment: CDR1 SGHRS and CDR2 YFSETQ. The V end lost 0 bases, the J end lost 1 base, and 7 bases lay between the germline ends. The CDR3 spans 14 residues. This CDR3 is CASSLGPTQETQYF. The CDR3 DNA follows: TGCGCCAGCAGCTTGGGACCCACCCAAGAGACCCAGTACTTC.

The gene calls are TRBV6-5 and TRBJ2-1; D could derive from TRBD1 or TRBD2 (7 bases each). The germline V gene has CDR1 MNHEY and CDR2 SVGAGI. Trimming took off 4 bases at V and 8 bases at J, with 15 bases between the two ends. The CDR3 is 14 amino acids. The DNA of the CDR3 is TGTGCCAGCAGTTGGGGGAGGGGGCTGGATGAGCAGTTCTTC. It encodes CASSWGRGLDEQFF.

The chain joins TRBV9 to TRBJ1-3; possible D gene TRBD1, 6 bases. Trimming shortened V by 4 bases and J by 4 bases, and 15 bases separated the two germline ends. Germline-derived CDR1 and CDR2 are SGDLS and YYNGEE. This CDR3 has 15 residues. The CDR3 spells CASSPTGDVGNTIYF. For the CDR3, the DNA is TGTGCCAGCAGCCCGACAGGAGACGTGGGAAACACCATATATTTT.

The V and J genes are TRBV29-1 and TRBJ2-4, with D possibly called TRBD1 or TRBD2 (5 bases each). Trimming took off 3 bases at V and 5 bases at J, with 11 bases between the two ends. This CDR3 contains 13 residues. CDR1 SQVTM and CDR2 ANQGSEA come from the germline V gene. The CDR3 region has the DNA TGCAGCGTTGATTTACTGGGGGAAAACATTCAGTACTTC. It specifies CSVDLLGENIQYF.

The chain recombines TRBV23-1 with TRBJ1-5; D call uncertain. TRBV23-1 is filed as an ORF, its function uncertain. This CDR3 contains 15 residues. Between the trimmed V and J ends, which lost 8 bases and 4 bases, there was a span of 18 bases. The CDR3 DNA reads as TGCGCCAGCGTCCTCGCCGCTCCGAGGAATCAGCCCCAGCATTTT. Its translation is CASVLAAPRNQPQHF.

This sequence joins TRBV4-1 and TRBJ1-1, with D hard to call. The CDR3 spans 18 residues. V gave up 0 bases and J gave up 3 bases, with 20 bases separating them. Germline V gene lookup returns CDR1 MGHRA and CDR2 YSYEKL. The CDR3 bases are TGCGCCAGCAGCCAAGATAGTCGGGATAGCCTAGCAGACACTGAAGCTTTCTTT. It yields the protein CASSQDSRDSLADTEAFF.

The sample holds a few counts of this clone. The rearrangement links TRBV4-3 to TRBJ1-2; no clear D gene. CDR3 length: 15 amino acids. Trimming pared 0 bases from V and 2 bases from J, leaving 10 bases between. Germline V gives CDR1 LGHNA, CDR2 YSLEER. This chain's CDR3 is CASSQDLDPNYGYTF. In nucleotides, the CDR3 is TGCGCCAGCAGCCAAGATTTGGACCCAAACTATGGCTACACCTTC.

This clone was found a few times. This chain links TRBV29-1 with TRBJ2-5; possible D gene TRBD2, 6 bases. The CDR3 covers 12 residues. V was trimmed by 2 bases and J by 5 bases, leaving 9 bases between them. CDR1 is SQVTM and CDR2 is ANQGSEA in the germline V gene. The CDR3 DNA is TGCAGCGTTGAAATCGCGGGGGAGACCCAGTACTTC. This sequence encodes CSVEIAGETQYF.

This clone turned up a few times. The CDR3 here is CASSLNPAGANVLTF. In nucleotides, the CDR3 is TGTGCCAGCAGCTTAAATCCAGCTGGGGCCAACGTCCTGACTTTC. This chain uses TRBV7-3 with TRBJ2-6; D is unclear. The V and J ends lost 1 base and 2 bases respectively, with 6 bases between them. CDR3 length: 15 amino acids. The germline gives CDR1 SGHTA, CDR2 FQGTGA.

The V gene is TRBV7-2, the J gene TRBJ2-7, with TRBD2 identical over 10 bases. Losses at the gene ends were 0 bases for V and 5 bases for J; bases not matched to a gene: 4. The germline V gene has CDR1 SGHTA and CDR2 FQGNSA. The CDR3 length is 15 residues. DNA for the CDR3: TGTGCCAGCAGCTTAGCGCAGCGGGAGGGCCACGAGCAGTACTTC. This encodes CASSLAQREGHEQYF.

The chain carries TRBV6-1 and TRBJ2-6, with a possible D match to TRBD1 (6 bases). Germline CDR1 is MNHNS and CDR2 is SASEGT. Trimming left V 8 bases short and J 0 bases short, with 8 bases between. This CDR3 comprises 14 residues. CDR3 protein: CASGGGSGANVLTF. CDR3 bases: TGTGCCAGCGGGGGCGGCTCTGGGGCCAACGTCCTGACTTTC.

J is TRBJ1-2 and V is TRBV5-4; 7 nucleotides line up with TRBD1. Germline CDR1 is SGHNT and CDR2 is YYREEE (reference sequence). With V trimmed by 3 bases and J by 4 bases, 3 bases remained unmatched. The CDR3 runs 13 residues. The CDR3 DNA reads TGTGCCAGCAGCTCTGGACAGGCCTATGGCTACACCTTC. This codes for CASSSGQAYGYTF.

V gene TRBV30 combines with J gene TRBJ2-6, with D unclear. Germline CDR1 and CDR2: GTSNPN and SVGIG (reference sequence). V was pared by 2 bases and J by 2 bases, with 7 bases between. The CDR3 extends over 14 amino acids. The CDR3 loop is CAWSFGPGANVLTF. The CDR3 region has the DNA TGTGCCTGGAGTTTCGGGCCTGGGGCCAACGTCCTGACTTTC.

The V gene is TRBV30, the J gene TRBJ1-1; weak D call: TRBD1 (6 bases). The CDR3 is 15 residues long. Germline V CDR1 and CDR2: GTSNPN, SVGIG (reference sequence). V was pared by 2 bases and J by 0 bases, with 13 bases between. The CDR3 sequence: CAWSRDRTLNTEAFF. Here the CDR3 DNA reads TGTGCCTGGAGTAGAGACAGGACCCTGAACACTGAAGCTTTCTTT.

The V gene is TRBV6-6, the J gene TRBJ2-3; D remains ambiguous. V lost 6 bases, J lost 2 bases, and 3 bases lay in between. This CDR3 has 11 residues. Per germline, CDR1 MNHNY and CDR2 SVGAGI (reference sequence). The CDR3 loop is CASSLTDTQYF. CDR3 DNA sequence: TGTGCCAGCAGCCTCACAGATACGCAGTATTTT.

The chain employs TRBV4-1 and TRBJ2-5; D unresolved. Germline assignment: CDR1 MGHRA and CDR2 YSYEKL. V lost 1 base to trimming and J lost 5 bases, with 17 bases between them. This CDR3 is built from 16 residues. This chain's CDR3 is CASSQGRLVWSETQYF. In DNA form, the CDR3 reads TGCGCCAGCAGCCAAGGACGGCTAGTATGGTCGGAGACCCAGTACTTC.

The DNA of the CDR3 is TGCAGCGTTGGGACATTGGAGGAAAAACTGTTTTTT. This sequence encodes CSVGTLEEKLFF. The chain carries TRBV29-1 and TRBJ1-4; D may be TRBD1 (5 bases). V lost 4 bases and J 8 bases, leaving 11 bases between the germline ends. The germline V gene encodes CDR1 SQVTM and CDR2 ANQGSEA. This CDR3 has 12 amino acids. Combining the CDR3 with reference TRBV29-1 and TRBJ1-4 gives the whole variable domain SAVISQKPSRDICQRGTSLTIQCQVDSQVTMMFWYRQQPGQSLTLIATANQGSEATYESGFVIDKFPISRPNLTFSTLTVSNMSPEDSSIYLCSVGTLEEKLFFGSGTQLSVL.

The CDR3 DNA sequence: TGCGCCAGCAGCTTGGTCCGGGCGCAAGAGACCCAGTACTTC. Translating gives CASSLVRAQETQYF. The gene calls are TRBV5-1 and TRBJ2-5; D not certain. With 0 bases removed from V and 2 bases from J, the gap between germline ends came to 8 bases. The CDR3 covers 14 residues. CDR1 SGHRS and CDR2 YFSETQ come from the germline V gene.